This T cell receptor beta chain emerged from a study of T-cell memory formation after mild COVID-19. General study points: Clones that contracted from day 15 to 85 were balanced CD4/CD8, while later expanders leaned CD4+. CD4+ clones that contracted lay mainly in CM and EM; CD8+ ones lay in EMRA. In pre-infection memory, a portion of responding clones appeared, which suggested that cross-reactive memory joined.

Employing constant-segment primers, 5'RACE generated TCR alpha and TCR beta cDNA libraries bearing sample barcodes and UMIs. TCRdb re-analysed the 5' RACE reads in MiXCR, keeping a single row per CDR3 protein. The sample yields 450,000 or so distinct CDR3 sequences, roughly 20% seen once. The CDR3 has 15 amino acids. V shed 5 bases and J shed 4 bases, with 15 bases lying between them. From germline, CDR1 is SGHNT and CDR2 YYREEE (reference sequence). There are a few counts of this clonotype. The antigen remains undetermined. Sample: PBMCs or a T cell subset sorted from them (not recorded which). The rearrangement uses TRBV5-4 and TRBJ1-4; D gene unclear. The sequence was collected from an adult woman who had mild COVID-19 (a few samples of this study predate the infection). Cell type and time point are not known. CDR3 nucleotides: TGTGCCAGCAGTGATAATCGGGGTCTTAATGAAAAACTGTTTTTT. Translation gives CASSDNRGLNEKLFF.